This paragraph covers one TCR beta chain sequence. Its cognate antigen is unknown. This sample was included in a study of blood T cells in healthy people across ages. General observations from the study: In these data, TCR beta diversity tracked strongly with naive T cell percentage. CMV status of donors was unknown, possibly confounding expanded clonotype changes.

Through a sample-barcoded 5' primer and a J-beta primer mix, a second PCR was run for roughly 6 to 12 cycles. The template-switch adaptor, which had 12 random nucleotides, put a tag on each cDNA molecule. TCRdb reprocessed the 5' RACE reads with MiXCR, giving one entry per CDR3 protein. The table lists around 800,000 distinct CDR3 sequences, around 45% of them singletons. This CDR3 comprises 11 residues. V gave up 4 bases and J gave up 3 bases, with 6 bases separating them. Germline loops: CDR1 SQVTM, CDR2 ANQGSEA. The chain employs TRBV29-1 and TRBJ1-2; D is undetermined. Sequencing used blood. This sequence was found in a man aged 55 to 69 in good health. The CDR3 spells CSVGADYGYTF. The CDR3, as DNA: TGCAGCGTTGGGGCTGACTATGGCTACACCTTC.